The next 10 T cell receptor beta chains were all read from a single sample in a study of blood T cell repertoires in COVID-19. Libraries were prepared by immunoSEQ multiplex PCR; TCRdb keeps only in-frame clonotypes and omits some of them. The sample contains hundreds of thousands of clones, 88% of which appear only once. The sample consisted of peripheral blood. These receptors were collected from a woman under 40 who had recovered from COVID-19.

The rearrangement links TRBV7-2 to TRBJ1-2; D possibly corresponds to TRBD1 (5 bases). With 7 bases removed from V and 6 bases from J, the gap between germline ends came to 12 bases. This CDR3 is built from 12 residues. CDR1 is SGHTA and CDR2 is FQGNSA in the germline V gene. CDR3 in DNA: TGTGCCAGCACGGAATTCAGGGATGGCTACACCTTC. Translating it yields CASTEFRDGYTF.

The rearrangement joins TRBV18 to TRBJ1-1; 11 nucleotides line up with TRBD1. Germline values: CDR1 KGHSH, CDR2 LQKENI. This CDR3 is 16 amino acids long. After removal of 3 bases from V and 0 bases from J, the junction contained 3 bases not matched to a gene. CDR3 in DNA: TGTGCCAGCTCACCGGGGACAGGGGGTCTGAACACTGAAGCTTTCTTT. Translating it yields CASSPGTGGLNTEAFF.

This clone was observed a single time. The chain is built from TRBV4-3 and TRBJ1-2; weak D call: TRBD1 (6 bases). The CDR3 length is 16 residues. Trimming left V 1 base short and J 2 bases short, with 14 bases between. Germline CDR1 and CDR2: LGHNA and YSLEER. CDR3 sequence reads: CASSQVGHAMNYGYTF. The CDR3 bases are TGCGCCAGCAGCCAAGTGGGACATGCGATGAACTATGGCTACACCTTC.

This rearrangement joins TRBV19 to TRBJ2-3; 11 bases agree with TRBD2. In germline, CDR1 is LNHDA, CDR2 SQIVND (reference sequence). The CDR3 runs to 20 residues. Losses at the gene ends were 3 bases for V and 0 bases for J; bases not matched to a gene: 14. CDR3: CASSIGWGRASGGSTDTQYF. The DNA for the CDR3 is TGTGCCAGTAGTATTGGATGGGGTCGGGCTAGCGGGGGGAGCACAGATACGCAGTATTTT.

The chain couples TRBV19 to TRBJ1-3; D uncertain. Germline V lookup: CDR1 LNHDA, CDR2 SQIVND (reference sequence). This CDR3 contains 15 residues. V lost 7 bases, J lost 0 bases, and 13 bases lay in between. The CDR3: CASKRAGISGNTIYF. The CDR3 DNA is TGTGCCAGTAAAAGGGCGGGGATCTCTGGAAACACCATATATTTT. Full variable domain (remainder filled in from reference TRBV19 and TRBJ1-3): DGGITQSPKYLFRKEGQNVTLSCEQNLNHDAMYWYRQDPGQGLRLIYYSQIVNDFQKGDIAEGYSVSREKKESFPLTVTSAQKNPTAFYLCASKRAGISGNTIYFGEGSWLTVV.

The CDR3 DNA reads as TGTGCCAGCAGCATCGGGGATAGCGGGAGAGAGACCCAGTACTTC. This translates into CASSIGDSGRETQYF. The V gene is TRBV28, the J gene TRBJ2-5, with 9 nucleotides matching TRBD2. V was clipped by 6 bases and J by 4 bases; unmatched bases: 9. The CDR3 sequence is 15 residues long. The germline V gene encodes CDR1 MDHEN and CDR2 SYDVKM.

The chain joins TRBV5-1 to TRBJ1-5; 10 bases fit TRBD1. CDR1 and CDR2 (germline): SGHRS, YFSETQ. After removal of 3 bases from V and 5 bases from J, the junction contained 5 bases not matched to a gene. The CDR3 totals 15 residues. CDR3 in amino acids: CASSSGQGEDQPQHF. The DNA of the CDR3 is TGCGCCAGCAGCTCCGGACAGGGGGAGGATCAGCCCCAGCATTTT.

The rearrangement joins TRBV2 to TRBJ1-1, with 9 bases matching TRBD1. Trimming cost V 6 bases and J 3 bases; bases outside gene matches: 2. CDR1 and CDR2 from the germline V gene are SNHLY and FYNNEI. This CDR3 contains 13 residues. DNA for the CDR3: TGTGCCAGCAGGGGACAGGGATACACTGAAGCTTTCTTT. Protein: CASRGQGYTEAFF. Complete variable domain (other parts from reference TRBV2 and TRBJ1-1): EPEVTQTPSHQVTQMGQEVILRCVPISNHLYFYWYRQILGQKVEFLVSFYNNEISEKSEIFDDQFSVERPDGSNFTLKIRSTKLEDSAMYFCASRGQGYTEAFFGQGTRLTVV.

CDR3 bases: TGTGCCAGCAGTGAAGTAGAGCCTCAGCCCCAGCATTTT. Encoded protein: CASSEVEPQPQHF. The V and J genes are TRBV2 and TRBJ1-5; D is uncertain. From germline, CDR1 is SNHLY and CDR2 FYNNEI. The CDR3 totals 13 residues. Trimming left V 1 base short and J 6 bases short, with 7 bases between.

In this sample, this clone turned up a few times. J is TRBJ1-4 and V is TRBV19; D perhaps matches TRBD1 (5 bases). The ends were cut back, 3 bases at V and 8 bases at J, with 13 bases in the middle. The length of the CDR3 is 14 residues. CDR1 and CDR2 from the germline V gene are LNHDA and SQIVND (reference sequence). CDR3: CASSMGGAWEKLFF. CDR3 DNA sequence: TGTGCCAGTAGTATGGGAGGGGCTTGGGAAAAACTGTTTTTT.